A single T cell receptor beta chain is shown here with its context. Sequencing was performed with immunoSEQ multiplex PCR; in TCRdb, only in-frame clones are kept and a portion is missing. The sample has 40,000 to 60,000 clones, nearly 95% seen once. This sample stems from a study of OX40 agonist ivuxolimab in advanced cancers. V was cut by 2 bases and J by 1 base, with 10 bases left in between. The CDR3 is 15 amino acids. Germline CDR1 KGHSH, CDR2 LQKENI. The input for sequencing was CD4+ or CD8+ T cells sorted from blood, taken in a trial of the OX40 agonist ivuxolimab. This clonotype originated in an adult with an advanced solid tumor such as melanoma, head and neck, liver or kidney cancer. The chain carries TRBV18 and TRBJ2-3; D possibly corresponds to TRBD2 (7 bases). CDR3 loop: CASSPGGGGTDTQYF. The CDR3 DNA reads TGTGCCAGCTCACCAGGCGGGGGCGGCACAGATACGCAGTATTTT.